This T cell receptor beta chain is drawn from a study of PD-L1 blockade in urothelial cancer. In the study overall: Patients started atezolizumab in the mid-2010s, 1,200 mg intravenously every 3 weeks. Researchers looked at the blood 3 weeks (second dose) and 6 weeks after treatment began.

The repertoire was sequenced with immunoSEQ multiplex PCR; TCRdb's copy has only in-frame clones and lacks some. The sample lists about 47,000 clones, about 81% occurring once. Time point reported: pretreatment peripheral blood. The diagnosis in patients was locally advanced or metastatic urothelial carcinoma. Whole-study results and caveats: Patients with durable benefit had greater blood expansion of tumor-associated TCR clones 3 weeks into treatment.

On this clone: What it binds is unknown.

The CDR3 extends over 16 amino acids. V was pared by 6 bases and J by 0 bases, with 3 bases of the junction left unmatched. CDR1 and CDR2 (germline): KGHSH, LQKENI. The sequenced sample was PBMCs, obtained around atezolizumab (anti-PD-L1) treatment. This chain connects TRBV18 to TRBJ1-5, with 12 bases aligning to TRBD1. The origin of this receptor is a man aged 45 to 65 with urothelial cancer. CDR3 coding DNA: TGTGCCAGCTCCCGGGACAGGGGGCTTAGCAATCAGCCCCAGCATTTT. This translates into CASSRDRGLSNQPQHF.